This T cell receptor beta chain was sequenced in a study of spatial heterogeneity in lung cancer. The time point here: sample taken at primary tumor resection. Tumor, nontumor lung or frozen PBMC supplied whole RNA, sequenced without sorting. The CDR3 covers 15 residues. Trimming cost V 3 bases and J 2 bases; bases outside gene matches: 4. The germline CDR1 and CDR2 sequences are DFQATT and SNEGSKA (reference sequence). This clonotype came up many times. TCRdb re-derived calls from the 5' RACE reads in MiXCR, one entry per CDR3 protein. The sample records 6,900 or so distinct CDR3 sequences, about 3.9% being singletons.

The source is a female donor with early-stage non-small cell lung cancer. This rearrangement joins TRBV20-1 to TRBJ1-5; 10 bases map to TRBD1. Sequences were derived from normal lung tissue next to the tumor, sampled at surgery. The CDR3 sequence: CSASSGTGGNQPQHF. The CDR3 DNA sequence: TGCAGTGCTAGTTCCGGGACAGGGGGCAATCAGCCCCAGCATTTT.